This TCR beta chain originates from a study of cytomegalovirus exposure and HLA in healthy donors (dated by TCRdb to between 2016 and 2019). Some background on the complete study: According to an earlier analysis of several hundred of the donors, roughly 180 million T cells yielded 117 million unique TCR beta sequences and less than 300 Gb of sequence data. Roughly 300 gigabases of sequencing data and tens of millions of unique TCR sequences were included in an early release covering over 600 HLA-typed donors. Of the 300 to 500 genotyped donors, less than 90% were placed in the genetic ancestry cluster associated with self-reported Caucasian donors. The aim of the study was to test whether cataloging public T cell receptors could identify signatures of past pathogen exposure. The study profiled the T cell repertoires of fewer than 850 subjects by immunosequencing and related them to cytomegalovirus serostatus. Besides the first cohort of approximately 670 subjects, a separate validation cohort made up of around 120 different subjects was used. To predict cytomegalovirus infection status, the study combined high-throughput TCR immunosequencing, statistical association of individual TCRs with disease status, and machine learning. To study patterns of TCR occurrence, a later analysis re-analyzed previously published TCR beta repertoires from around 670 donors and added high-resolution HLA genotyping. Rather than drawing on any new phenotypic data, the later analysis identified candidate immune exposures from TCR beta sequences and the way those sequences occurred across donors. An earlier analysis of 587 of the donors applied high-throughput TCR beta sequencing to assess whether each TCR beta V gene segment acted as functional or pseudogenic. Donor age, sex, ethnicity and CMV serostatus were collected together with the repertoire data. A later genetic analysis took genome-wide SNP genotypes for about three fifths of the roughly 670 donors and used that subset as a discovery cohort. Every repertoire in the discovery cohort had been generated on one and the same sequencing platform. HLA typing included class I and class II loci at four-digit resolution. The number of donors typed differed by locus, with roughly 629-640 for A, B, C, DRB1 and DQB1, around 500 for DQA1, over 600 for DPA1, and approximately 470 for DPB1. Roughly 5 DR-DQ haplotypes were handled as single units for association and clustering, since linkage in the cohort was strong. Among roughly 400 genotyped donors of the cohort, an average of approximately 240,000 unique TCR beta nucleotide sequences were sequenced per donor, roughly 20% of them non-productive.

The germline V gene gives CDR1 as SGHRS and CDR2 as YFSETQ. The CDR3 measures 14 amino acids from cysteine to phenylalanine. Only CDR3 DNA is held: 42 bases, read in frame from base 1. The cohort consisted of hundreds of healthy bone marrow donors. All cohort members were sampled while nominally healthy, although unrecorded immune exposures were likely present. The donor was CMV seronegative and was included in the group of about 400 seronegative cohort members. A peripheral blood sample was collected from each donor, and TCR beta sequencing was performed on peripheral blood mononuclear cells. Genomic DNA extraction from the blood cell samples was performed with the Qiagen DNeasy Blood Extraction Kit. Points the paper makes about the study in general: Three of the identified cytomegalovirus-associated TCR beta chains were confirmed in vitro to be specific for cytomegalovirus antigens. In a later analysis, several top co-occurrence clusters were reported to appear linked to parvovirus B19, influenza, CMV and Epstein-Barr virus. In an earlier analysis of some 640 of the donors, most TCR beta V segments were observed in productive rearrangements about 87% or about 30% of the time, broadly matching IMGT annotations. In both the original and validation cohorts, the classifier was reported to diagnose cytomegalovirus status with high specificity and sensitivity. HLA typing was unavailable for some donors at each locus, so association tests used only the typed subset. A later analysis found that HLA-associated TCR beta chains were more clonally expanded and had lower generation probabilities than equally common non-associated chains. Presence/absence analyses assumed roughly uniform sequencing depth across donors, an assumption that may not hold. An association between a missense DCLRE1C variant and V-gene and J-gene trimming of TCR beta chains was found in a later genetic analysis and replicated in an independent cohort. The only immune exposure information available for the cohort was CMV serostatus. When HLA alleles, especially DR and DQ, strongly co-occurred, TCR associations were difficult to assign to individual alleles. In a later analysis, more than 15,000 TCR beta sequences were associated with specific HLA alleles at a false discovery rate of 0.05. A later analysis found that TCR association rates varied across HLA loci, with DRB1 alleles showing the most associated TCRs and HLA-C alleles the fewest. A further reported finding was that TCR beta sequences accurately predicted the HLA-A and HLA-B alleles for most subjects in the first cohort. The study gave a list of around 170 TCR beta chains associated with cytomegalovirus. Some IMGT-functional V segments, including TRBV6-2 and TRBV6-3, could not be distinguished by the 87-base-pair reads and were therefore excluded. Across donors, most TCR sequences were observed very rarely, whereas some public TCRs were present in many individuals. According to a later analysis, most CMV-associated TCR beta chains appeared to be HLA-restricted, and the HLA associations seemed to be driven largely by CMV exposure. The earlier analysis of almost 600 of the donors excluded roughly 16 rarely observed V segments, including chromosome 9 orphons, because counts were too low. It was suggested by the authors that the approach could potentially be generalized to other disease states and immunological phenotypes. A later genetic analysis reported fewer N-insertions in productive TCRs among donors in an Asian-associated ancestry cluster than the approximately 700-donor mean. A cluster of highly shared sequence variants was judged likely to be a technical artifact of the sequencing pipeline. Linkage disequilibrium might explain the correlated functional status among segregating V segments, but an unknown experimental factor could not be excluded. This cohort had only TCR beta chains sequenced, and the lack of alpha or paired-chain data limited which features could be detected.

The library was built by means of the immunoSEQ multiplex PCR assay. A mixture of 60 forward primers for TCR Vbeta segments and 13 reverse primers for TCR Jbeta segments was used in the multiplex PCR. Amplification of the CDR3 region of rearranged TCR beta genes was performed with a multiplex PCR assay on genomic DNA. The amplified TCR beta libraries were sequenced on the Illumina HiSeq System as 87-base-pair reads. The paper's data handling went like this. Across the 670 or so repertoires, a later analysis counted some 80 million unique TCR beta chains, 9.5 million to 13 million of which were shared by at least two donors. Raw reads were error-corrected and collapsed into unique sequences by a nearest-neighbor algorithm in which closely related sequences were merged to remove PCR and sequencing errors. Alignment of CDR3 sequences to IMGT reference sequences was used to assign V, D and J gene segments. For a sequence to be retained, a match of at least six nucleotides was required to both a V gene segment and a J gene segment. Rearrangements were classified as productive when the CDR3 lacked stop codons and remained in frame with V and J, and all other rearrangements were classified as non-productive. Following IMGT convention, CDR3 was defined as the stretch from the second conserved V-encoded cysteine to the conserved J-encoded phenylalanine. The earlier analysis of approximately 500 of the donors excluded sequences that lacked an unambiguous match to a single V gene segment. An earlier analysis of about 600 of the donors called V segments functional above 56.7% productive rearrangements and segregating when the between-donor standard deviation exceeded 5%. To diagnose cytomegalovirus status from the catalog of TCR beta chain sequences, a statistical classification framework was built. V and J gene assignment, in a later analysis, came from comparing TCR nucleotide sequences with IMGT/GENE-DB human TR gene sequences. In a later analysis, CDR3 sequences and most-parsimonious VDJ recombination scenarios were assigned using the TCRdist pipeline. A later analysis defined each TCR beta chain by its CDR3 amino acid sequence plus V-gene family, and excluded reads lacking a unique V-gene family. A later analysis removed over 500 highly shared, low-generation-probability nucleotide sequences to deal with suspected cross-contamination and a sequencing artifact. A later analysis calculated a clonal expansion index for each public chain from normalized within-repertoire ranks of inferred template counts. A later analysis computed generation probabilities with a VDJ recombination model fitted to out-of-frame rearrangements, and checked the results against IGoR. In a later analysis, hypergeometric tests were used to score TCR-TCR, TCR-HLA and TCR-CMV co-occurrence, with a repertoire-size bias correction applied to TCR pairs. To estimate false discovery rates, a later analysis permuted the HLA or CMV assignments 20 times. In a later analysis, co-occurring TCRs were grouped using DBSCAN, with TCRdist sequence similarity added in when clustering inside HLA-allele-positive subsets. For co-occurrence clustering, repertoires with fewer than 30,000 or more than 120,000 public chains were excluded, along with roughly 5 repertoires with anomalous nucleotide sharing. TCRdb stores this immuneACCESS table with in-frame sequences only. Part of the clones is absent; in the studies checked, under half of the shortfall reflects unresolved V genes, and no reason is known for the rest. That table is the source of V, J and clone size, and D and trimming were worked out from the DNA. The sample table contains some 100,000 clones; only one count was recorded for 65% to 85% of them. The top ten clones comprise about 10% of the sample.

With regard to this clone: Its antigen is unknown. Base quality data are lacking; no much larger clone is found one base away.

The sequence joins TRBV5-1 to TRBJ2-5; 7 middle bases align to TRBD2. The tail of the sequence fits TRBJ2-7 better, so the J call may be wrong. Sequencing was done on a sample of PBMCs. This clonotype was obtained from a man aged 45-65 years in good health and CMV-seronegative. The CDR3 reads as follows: CASSLEAGSYEQYF. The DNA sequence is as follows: TGCGCCAGCAGCTTGGAAGCGGGATCCTACGAGCAGTACTTC.